The T cell receptor (beta chain) under discussion was sequenced for a study of T cells in Graves' hyperthyroidism and ophthalmopathy (dated by TCRdb to between 2018 and 2021). The study in broad terms: Peripheral blood was sampled at the time of initial diagnosis, prior to any treatment. To identify TCR V-J signatures that set the groups apart, the researchers used a discovery cohort of approximately 98 patients, made up of under 50 with Graves' ophthalmopathy and 55 to 65 with stable Graves' hyperthyroidism. Whether ophthalmopathy could be predicted prospectively was tested in an independent validation cohort made up of roughly 20 hyperthyroidism patients plus 17 patients who later progressed to ophthalmopathy. For training and testing, the roughly 100 patients in the discovery cohort were randomly divided in a 7:3 ratio. In six Graves' hyperthyroidism patients, the study also compared T-cell repertoires from thyroid tissue with T-cell repertoires from blood. After blood sampling, hyperthyroidism patients were treated with methimazole at a starting dose of 30 mg daily, and ophthalmopathy patients were treated with high-dose intravenous methylprednisolone. According to the paper, TCR Vbeta CDR3 sequencing was carried out on 135 peripheral blood samples, which came from about 45 ophthalmopathy, 80 or so hyperthyroidism and roughly 17 progressor patients. The study at large found these results: During validation, the model predicted progression to ophthalmopathy a median of around six months ahead of onset, with around 71% sensitivity and 72.22% specificity. In cross-validation, a model built on a 13 V-J signature told ophthalmopathy apart from stable hyperthyroidism with roughly 87% sensitivity and 81% to 82% specificity, and in testing the same model reached 80%/75%. Most expanded thyroid clonotypes (frequency above 0.001) were also detected in blood, suggesting blood repertoires may reflect thyroid immune responses. No statistical method was used to set the sample size in advance, and investigators knew the group allocation.

Spanning cysteine to phenylalanine, the CDR3 consists of 17 amino acids. Only the CDR3 part of the read is kept: 51 bases, read in frame from the first base. At the junction V is shortened by 8 bases and J by 9 bases; bases outside the gene matches: 18. This clonotype was counted at least ten times. This clone's antigen is unknown. No base-level quality is on record; no much larger clone is a single base apart. The TCR beta CDR3 regions were amplified from RNA transcripts. For the first round of RT-PCR on the TCR CDR3, the HTBI primer set was used together with the Qiagen OneStep RT-PCR kit. The libraries were constructed in a second round of multiplex PCR and then size-selected and purified. Libraries were sequenced paired-end with 100 bp reads on an Illumina HiSeq2000. In the authors' own workflow: SOAPnuke was used to process the raw data, throwing out any read that contained adapters or uncalled bases, had a mean Phred below 15, or lacked an exact constant-primer or identifier match. COPE v1.2.5 was used to merge the high-quality paired reads, and each unique nucleotide sequence was defined as a clonotype. Clonotypes were aligned to IMGT TRBV, TRBD and TRBJ reference segments using MiTCR v1.1. The analysis was restricted to V-J combinations with a frequency above 0.0001, which together covered approximately 99% of the repertoires. The TCS score was defined as F50 (clonal expansion) divided by E x V (chaos), with BLOSUM62-based TCRdist calculated between CDR3 peptides within each V-J. Welch's t-statistics and random forest reduced around 510 V-J features to about 12, which were used in a naive Bayes classifier (R e1071). Using fastp at Q25 and MiXCR, TCRdb reprocessed the public reads and kept productive beta chains. Each CDR3 protein gets just one entry, which takes the most common genes and DNA from the rows behind it. The V and J calls were determined by TCRdb, not by the authors. The sample yields roughly 290,000 distinct CDR3 sequences; about 15% were counted once. The ten largest clones take up around 57% of the sample.

In the ophthalmopathy patients, disease was moderately to severely active, with a Clinical Activity Score of 3 or more, a NOSPECS grade of 4 or more, and a duration of less than 3 months. The study excluded patients with uncontrolled infections, other autoimmune diseases, pregnancy or lactation. Diagnoses were established on the basis of clinical symptoms, serum thyroxine and TRAb, thyroid ultrasound, and orbital computed tomography. PBMCs were separated from under 12 ml of fresh peripheral blood using Ficoll-Paque density gradient centrifugation. Total RNA was extracted with Trizol reagent, and quality was checked on an Agilent 2100 Bioanalyzer.

Sequencing was performed on blood. The sequence links TRBV12-3 or TRBV12-4 to TRBJ2-1; 11 nucleotides in the junction match TRBD2. This receptor was identified in a woman aged 60 to 75 with Graves' ophthalmopathy. The nucleotide sequence is given as TGTGCCAGCGGTCCGGGTATGGCTAGCGGGGGGCCTGTTGAGCAGTTCTTC. This gives the protein CASGPGMASGGPVEQFF.